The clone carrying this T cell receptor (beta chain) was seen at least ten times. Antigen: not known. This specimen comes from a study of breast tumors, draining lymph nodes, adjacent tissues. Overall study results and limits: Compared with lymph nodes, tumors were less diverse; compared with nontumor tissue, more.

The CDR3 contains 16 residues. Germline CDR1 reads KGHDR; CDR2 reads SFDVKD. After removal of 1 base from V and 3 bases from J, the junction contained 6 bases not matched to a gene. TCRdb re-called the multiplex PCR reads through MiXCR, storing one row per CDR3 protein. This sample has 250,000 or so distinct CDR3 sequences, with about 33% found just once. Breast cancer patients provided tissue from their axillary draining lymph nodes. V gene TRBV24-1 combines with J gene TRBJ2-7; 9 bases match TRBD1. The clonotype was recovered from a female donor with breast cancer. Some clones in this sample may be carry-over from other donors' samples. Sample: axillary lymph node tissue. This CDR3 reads CATSDFRTGVYYEQYF. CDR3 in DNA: TGTGCCACCAGTGATTTTAGGACAGGGGTTTACTACGAGCAGTACTTC.